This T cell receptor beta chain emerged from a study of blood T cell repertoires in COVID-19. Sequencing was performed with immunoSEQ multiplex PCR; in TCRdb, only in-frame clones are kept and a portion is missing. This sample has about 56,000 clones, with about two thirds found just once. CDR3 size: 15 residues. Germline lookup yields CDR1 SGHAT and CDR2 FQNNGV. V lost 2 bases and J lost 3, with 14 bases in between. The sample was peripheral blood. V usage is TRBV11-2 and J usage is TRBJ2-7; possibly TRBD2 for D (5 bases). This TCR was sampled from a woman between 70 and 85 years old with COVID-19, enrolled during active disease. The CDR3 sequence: CASSLLRASVYEQYF. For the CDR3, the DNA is TGTGCCAGCAGCTTACTGCGGGCCTCGGTCTACGAGCAGTACTTC.